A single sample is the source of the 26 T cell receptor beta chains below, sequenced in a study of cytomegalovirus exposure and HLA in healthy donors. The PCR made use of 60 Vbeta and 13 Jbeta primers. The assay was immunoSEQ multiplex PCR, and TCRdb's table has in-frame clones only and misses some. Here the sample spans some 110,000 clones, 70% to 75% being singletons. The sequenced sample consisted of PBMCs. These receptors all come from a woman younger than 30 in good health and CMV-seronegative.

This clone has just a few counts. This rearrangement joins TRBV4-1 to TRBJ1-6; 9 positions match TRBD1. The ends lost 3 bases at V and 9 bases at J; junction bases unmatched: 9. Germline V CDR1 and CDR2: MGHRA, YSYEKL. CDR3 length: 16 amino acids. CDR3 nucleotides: TGCGCCAGCAGCCACCTCGGGACAGGGCTCGGTTCACCCCTCCACTTT. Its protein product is CASSHLGTGLGSPLHF.

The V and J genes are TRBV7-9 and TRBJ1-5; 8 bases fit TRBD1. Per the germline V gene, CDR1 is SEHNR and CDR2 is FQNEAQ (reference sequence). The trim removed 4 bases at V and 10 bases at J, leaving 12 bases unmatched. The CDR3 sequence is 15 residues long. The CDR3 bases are TGTGCCAGCAGCTCCGGACAGGGCCCTTTCGGACCCCAGCATTTT. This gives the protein CASSSGQGPFGPQHF.

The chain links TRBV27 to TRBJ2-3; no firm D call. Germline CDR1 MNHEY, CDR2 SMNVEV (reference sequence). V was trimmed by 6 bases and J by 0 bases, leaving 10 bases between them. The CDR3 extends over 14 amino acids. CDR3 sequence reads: CASRMILSTDTQYF. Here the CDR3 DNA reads TGTGCCAGCAGGATGATACTAAGCACAGATACGCAGTATTTT.

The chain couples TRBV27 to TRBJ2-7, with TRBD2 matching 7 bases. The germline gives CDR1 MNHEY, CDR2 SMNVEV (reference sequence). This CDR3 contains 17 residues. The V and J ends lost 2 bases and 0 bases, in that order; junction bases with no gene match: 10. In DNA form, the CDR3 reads TGTGCCAGCAGTTTACGGCCAGTGGGAGGGCTCTCCTACGAGCAGTACTTC. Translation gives CASSLRPVGGLSYEQYF.

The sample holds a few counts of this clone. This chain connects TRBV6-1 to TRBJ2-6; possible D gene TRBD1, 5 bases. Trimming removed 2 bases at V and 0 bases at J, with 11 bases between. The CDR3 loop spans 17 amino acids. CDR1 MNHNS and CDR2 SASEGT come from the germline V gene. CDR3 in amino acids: CASSEPRQLSGANVLTF. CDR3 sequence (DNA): TGTGCCAGCAGTGAACCCCGACAGCTCTCTGGGGCCAACGTCCTGACTTTC.

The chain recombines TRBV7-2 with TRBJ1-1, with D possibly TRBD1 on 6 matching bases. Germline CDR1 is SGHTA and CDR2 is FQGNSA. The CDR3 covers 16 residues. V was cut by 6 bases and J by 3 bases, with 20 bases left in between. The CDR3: CASRTQGGDEYTEAFF. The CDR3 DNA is TGTGCCAGCAGGACTCAAGGGGGGGATGAGTACACTGAAGCTTTCTTT.

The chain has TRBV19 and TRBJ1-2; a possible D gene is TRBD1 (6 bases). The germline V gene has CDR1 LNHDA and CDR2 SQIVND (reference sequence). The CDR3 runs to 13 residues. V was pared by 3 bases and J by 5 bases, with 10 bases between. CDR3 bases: TGTGCCAGTAGTATTGACCAGGGGTATGGCTACACCTTC. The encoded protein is CASSIDQGYGYTF. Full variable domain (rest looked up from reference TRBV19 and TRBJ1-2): DGGITQSPKYLFRKEGQNVTLSCEQNLNHDAMYWYRQDPGQGLRLIYYSQIVNDFQKGDIAEGYSVSREKKESFPLTVTSAQKNPTAFYLCASSIDQGYGYTFGSGTRLTVV.

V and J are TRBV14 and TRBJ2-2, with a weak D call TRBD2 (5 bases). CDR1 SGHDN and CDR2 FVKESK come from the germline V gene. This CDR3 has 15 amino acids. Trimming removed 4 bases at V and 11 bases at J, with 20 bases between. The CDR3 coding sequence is TGTGCCAGCAGCCCCAGATATACCACCCGGGGAGAGCTGTTTTTT. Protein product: CASSPRYTTRGELFF. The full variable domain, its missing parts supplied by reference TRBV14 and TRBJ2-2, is EAGVTQFPSHSVIEKGQTVTLRCDPISGHDNLYWYRRVMGKEIKFLLHFVKESKQDESGMPNNRFLAERTGGTYSTLKVQPAELEDSGVYFCASSPRYTTRGELFFGEGSRLTVL.

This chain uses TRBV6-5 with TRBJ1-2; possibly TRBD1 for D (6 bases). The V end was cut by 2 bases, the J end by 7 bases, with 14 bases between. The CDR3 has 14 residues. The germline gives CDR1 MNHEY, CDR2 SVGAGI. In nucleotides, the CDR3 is TGTGCCAGCAGTTACGGGGACATGTTCCGTGGCTACACCTTC. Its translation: CASSYGDMFRGYTF.

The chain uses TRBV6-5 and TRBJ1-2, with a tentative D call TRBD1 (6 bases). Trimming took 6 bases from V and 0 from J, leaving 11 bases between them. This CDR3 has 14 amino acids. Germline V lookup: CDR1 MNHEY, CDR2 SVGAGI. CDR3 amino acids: CASSGQQTNYGYTF. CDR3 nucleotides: TGTGCCAGCAGCGGACAGCAAACTAACTATGGCTACACCTTC.

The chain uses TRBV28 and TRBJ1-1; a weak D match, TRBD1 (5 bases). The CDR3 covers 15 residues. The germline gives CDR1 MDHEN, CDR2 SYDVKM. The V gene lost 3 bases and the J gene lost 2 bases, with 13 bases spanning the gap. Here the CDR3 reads CASSFFQGINTEAFF. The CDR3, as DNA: TGTGCCAGCAGTTTTTTTCAGGGTATTAACACTGAAGCTTTCTTT.

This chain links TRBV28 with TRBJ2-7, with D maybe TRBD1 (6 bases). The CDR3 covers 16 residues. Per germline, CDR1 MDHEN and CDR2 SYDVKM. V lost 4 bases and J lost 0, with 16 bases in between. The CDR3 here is CASSSRQVRFSYEQYF. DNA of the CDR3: TGTGCCAGCAGTTCCAGACAGGTTCGCTTCTCCTACGAGCAGTACTTC.

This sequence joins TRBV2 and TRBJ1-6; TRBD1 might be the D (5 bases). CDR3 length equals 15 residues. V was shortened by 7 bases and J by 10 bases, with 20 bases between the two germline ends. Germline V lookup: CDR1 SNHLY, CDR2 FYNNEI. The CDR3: CASNGYGGMGSPLHF. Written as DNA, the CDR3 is TGTGCCAGCAATGGCTACGGGGGGATGGGGTCACCCCTCCACTTT.

CDR3 DNA sequence: TGTGCCAGCAGCCTCTTGGGGTGGGACACAATGGAGGCGCTTCAGCAGTTCTTC. Protein product: CASSLLGWDTMEALQQFF. The chain links TRBV7-2 to TRBJ2-1, with D possibly TRBD1 on 6 matching bases. Germline CDR1 is SGHTA and CDR2 is FQGNSA. The germline V and J ends were trimmed by 5 bases and 11 bases, with 31 bases remaining between them. This CDR3 is 18 amino acids long.

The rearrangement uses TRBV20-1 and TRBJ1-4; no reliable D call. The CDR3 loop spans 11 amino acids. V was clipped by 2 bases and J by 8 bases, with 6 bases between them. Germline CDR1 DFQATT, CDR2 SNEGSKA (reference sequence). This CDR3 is CSARQEEKLFF. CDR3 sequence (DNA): TGCAGTGCTAGACAAGAGGAAAAACTGTTTTTT.

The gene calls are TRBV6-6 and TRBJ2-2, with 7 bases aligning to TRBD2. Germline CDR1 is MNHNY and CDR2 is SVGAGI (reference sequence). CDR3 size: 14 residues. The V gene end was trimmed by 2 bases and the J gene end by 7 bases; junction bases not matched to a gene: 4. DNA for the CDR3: TGTGCCAGCAGTTACCTCGGGGAGGGCGGGGAGCTGTTTTTT. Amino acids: CASSYLGEGGELFF.

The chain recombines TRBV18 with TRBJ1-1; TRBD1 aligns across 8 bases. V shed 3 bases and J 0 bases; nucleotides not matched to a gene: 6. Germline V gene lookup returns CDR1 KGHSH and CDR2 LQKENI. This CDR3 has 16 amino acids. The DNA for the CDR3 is TGTGCCAGCTCACCCTTTCGGACAGGGATGAACACTGAAGCTTTCTTT. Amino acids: CASSPFRTGMNTEAFF.

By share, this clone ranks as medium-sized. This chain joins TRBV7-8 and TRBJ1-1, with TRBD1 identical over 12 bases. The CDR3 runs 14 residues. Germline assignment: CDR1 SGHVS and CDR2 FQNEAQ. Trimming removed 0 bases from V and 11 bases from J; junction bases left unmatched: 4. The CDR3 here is CASSLAGTGGDAFF. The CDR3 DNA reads TGTGCCAGCAGCTTAGCGGGGACAGGGGGCGACGCTTTCTTT.

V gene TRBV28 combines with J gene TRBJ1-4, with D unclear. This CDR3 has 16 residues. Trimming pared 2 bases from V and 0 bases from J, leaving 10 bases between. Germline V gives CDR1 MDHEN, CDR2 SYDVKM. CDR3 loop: CASSLLGSATNEKLFF. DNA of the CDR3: TGTGCCAGCAGTTTACTAGGGAGCGCAACTAATGAAAAACTGTTTTTT.

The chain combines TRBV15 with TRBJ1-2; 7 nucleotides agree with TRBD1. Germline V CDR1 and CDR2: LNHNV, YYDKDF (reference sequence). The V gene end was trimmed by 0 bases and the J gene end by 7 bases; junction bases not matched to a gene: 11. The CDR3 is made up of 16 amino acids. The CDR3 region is CATSRDTLDRVGGYTF. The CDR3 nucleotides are TGTGCCACCAGCAGAGATACCCTCGACAGGGTGGGTGGCTACACCTTC.

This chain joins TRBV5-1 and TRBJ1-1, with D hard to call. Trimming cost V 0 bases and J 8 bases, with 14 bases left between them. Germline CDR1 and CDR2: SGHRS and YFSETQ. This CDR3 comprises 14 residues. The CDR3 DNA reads TGCGCCAGCAGCTTGGGTTCTATAGGGAGAGAAGCTTTCTTT. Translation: CASSLGSIGREAFF.

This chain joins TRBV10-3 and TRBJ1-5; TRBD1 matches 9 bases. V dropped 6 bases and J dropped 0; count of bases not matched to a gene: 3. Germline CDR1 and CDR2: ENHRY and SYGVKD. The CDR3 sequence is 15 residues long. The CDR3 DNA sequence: TGTGCCATCAGGCCGGGACAGGGTAGCAATCAGCCCCAGCATTTT. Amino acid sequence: CAIRPGQGSNQPQHF.

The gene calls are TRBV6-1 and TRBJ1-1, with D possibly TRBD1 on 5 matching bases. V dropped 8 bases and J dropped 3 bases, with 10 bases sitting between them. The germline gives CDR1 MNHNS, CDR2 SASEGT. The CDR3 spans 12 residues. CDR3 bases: TGTGCCAGCGCCTCAGGGTACACTGAAGCTTTCTTT. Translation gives CASASGYTEAFF.

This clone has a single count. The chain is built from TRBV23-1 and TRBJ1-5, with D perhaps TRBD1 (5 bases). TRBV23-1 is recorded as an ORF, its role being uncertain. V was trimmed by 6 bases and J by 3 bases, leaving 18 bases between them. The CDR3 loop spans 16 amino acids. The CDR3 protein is CASSLPRDGANQPQHF. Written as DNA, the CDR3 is TGCGCCAGCAGCCTCCCAAGGGATGGGGCCAATCAGCCCCAGCATTTT.

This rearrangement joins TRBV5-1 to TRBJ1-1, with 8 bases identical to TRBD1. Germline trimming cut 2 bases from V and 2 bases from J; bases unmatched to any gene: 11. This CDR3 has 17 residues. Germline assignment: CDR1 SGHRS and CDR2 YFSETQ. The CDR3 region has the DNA TGCGCCAGCAGCTTTCCCCGGCAGGGGGCGCCTAACACTGAAGCTTTCTTT. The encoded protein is CASSFPRQGAPNTEAFF.

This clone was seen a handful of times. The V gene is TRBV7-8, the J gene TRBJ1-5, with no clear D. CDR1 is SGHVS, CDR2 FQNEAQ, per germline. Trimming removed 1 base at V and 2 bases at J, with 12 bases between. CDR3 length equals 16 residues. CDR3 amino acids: CASSLGAGKGNQPQHF. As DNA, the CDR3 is TGTGCCAGCAGCTTAGGGGCGGGAAAGGGCAATCAGCCCCAGCATTTT.